This T cell receptor beta chain stems from a study of OX40 agonist ivuxolimab in advanced cancers. The study in broad terms: Ivuxolimab, which targeted the costimulatory receptor OX40 (CD134), was an agonistic, fully human IgG2 monoclonal antibody. Intravenous ivuxolimab was administered to patients every 2 weeks at six dose levels: 0.01, 0.1, 0.3, 1.5, 3 and 10 mg/kg. Of the roughly 52 dose-escalation patients, hepatocellular carcinoma was present in around 20, melanoma in roughly 15, renal cell carcinoma in 9 and head and neck cancer in 9. Partial responses were achieved by three dose-escalation patients, of whom one had hepatocellular carcinoma and two had cutaneous melanoma. The monotherapy dose-escalation portion (N of about 52 patients) of the phase I ivuxolimab trial is reported in the paper. Peripheral TCRbeta sequencing was intended to test whether TCR sequence diversity was altered and clonal T-cell expansion was caused by ivuxolimab. Patients were allowed to have had prior anti-PD-1, anti-PD-L1 or anti-CTLA-4 therapy, and approximately 40% of the dose-escalation patients had previously received checkpoint inhibitors. A male proportion of approximately 83% and a mean age of roughly 55 years, ranging from roughly 23 to 79, were recorded for the dose-escalation cohort. Results and caveats for the whole study, not just this receptor: Which antigens the clonally expanded peripheral T cells were specific for was not determined. Low levels of normalized T-cell clonal expansion were also shown by some nonresponding patients. At doses of 0.1 to 3.0 mg/kg, clonal expansion of both CD4+ and CD8+ blood T cells was observed from baseline to week 6. After ivuxolimab, expanded clones were on average more numerous among CD8+ T cells than among CD4+ T cells. In the 0.1-3.0 mg/kg groups, partial responders had among the lowest normalized peripheral clonal expansion, particularly in CD8+ T cells.

For sequencing of the TCRbeta CDR3 region, genomic DNA was extracted from the sorted cells. TCRbeta CDR3 regions were sequenced using the immunoSEQ Assay. The immuneACCESS repertoire file appears here via TCRdb, limited to in-frame rearrangements. These files lack a portion of the clones; in checked studies, under half of the deficit traces to unresolved V genes, and the cause of the others is not known. The sample has tens of thousands of clones on record, 85% of them singletons. The ten largest clonotypes hold around 20% of the sample. The trial excluded patients who had a history of autoimmune disease or who were on systemic immunosuppression. In every dose cohort, peripheral blood was drawn for TCR sequencing at baseline, cycle 4 day 1, and cycle 7 day 1. The samples were drawn from a first-in-human, open-label, multicenter phase I dose-escalation trial of ivuxolimab. Adults with locally advanced or metastatic melanoma, renal cell, hepatocellular, or head and neck squamous cell carcinoma were enrolled in the trial. Before TCR sequencing, CD4+ T cells and CD8+ T cells were sorted from peripheral blood as separate populations.

As encoded in the germline V gene, CDR1 is SGDLS while CDR2 is YYNGEE. The CDR3 has 15 amino acids, counting the end cysteine and phenylalanine. Only CDR3 DNA is held: 45 bases, read in frame from base 1. V loses 0 bases at its end and J loses 5 bases; junction bases beyond the gene matches: 4. This clone was counted between two and nine times. It lacks a known antigen. This likely reflects a read error, since a far larger clone is one base away. The sample has other DNA sequences that encode this CDR3 too. Sequences were derived from CD4+ or CD8+ T cells sorted from blood, sampled in a trial of the OX40 agonist ivuxolimab. The rearranged segments are TRBV9 and TRBJ2-2, with 7 middle bases fitting TRBD2. This TCR was recovered from an adult with an advanced solid tumor such as melanoma, head and neck, liver or kidney cancer. Read as DNA, the sequence is TGTGCCAGCAGCGTAGGTGGGCGGGGGACCGGGGAGCTGTTTTTT. It translates to CASSVGGRGTGELFF.